What follows are 21 T cell receptor beta chains derived from one specimen sequenced in a study of cytomegalovirus exposure and HLA in healthy donors. This PCR relied on a set of 60 Vbeta primers and 13 Jbeta primers. Libraries were prepared by immunoSEQ multiplex PCR; TCRdb keeps only in-frame clonotypes and omits some of them. Found here are 150,000 to 200,000 clones, around 80% of them singletons; the top ten hold more than 6%. Material: PBMCs. The origin of the receptors is a man aged 40-49 years in good health and CMV-seropositive.

The chain combines TRBV15 with TRBJ1-4; D unclear. The CDR3 contains 16 residues. CDR1 LNHNV and CDR2 YYDKDF come from the germline V gene (reference sequence). The V end lost 0 bases, the J end lost 4 bases, and 12 bases lay between the germline ends. CDR3 in amino acids: CATSRDRRQYNEKLFF. The CDR3 bases are TGTGCCACCAGCAGAGATAGGAGGCAGTATAATGAAAAACTGTTTTTT.

This clone has only one observation. This chain joins TRBV30 and TRBJ1-6; D not certain. This CDR3 region has 12 residues. CDR1 and CDR2 (germline): GTSNPN, SVGIG (reference sequence). V was cut by 4 bases and J by 6 bases, with 7 bases left in between. The CDR3 is CAWTGSNSPLHF. The CDR3 bases are TGTGCCTGGACAGGTTCTAATTCACCCCTCCACTTT.

J is TRBJ1-3 and V is TRBV7-9; D is perhaps TRBD1 (5 bases). Germline V gene lookup returns CDR1 SEHNR and CDR2 FQNEAQ (reference sequence). V shed 3 bases and J shed 8 bases, with 11 bases lying between them. CDR3 length: 13 residues. CDR3 region: CASSFRVADTIYF. DNA for the CDR3: TGTGCCAGCAGCTTCAGGGTAGCGGACACCATATATTTT. The whole variable domain, remainder taken from reference TRBV7-9 and TRBJ1-3, is DTGVSQNPRHKITKRGQNVTFRCDPISEHNRLYWYRQTLGQGPEFLTYFQNEAQLEKSRLLSDRFSAERPKGSFSTLEIQRTEQGDSAMYLCASSFRVADTIYFGEGSWLTVV.

This chain joins TRBV21-1 and TRBJ2-7; the table names TRBD1, a call not compared with the DNA. TRBV21-1 is assigned pseudogene status. This CDR3 has 15 residues. CDR3 sequence reads: CASSTPGQGRREQYF. As DNA, the CDR3 is TGTGCCAGCAGCACCCCGGGACAGGGCCGTAGGGAGCAGTACTTC.

Only a few counts were recorded for this clone. The chain employs TRBV5-8 and TRBJ2-6, with 7 nucleotides matching TRBD1. Germline V gene data show CDR1 as SGHTS and CDR2 as YDEGEE. V shed 0 bases and J 0 bases; nucleotides not matched to a gene: 0. The CDR3 covers 16 residues. The CDR3 reads CASSLGQGSGANVLTF. The CDR3 bases are TGTGCCAGCAGCTTGGGACAGGGCTCTGGGGCCAACGTCCTGACTTTC.

The table lists this clone with a few counts. The chain joins TRBV9 to TRBJ1-3, with no clear D. V lost 7 bases and J 1 base, leaving 12 bases between the germline ends. The CDR3 extends over 14 amino acids. Germline V CDR1 and CDR2: SGDLS, YYNGEE. The CDR3 loop reads CASAPGRSGNTIYF. The CDR3 DNA is TGTGCCAGCGCACCAGGTCGGTCTGGAAACACCATATATTTT.

In the case of this clone: Its ends do not fully match the called genes, so a read error is possible. The chain carries TRBV7-9 and TRBJ1-2; 12 bases are a match to TRBD1. The CDR3 runs to 16 residues. Germline CDR1 reads SEHNR; CDR2 reads FQNEAQ (reference sequence). DNA for the CDR3: TGTTCCAGCAGCCGCATTACCGGGACAGGGGGCCATGGCTACACCTTC. Translated, it gives CSSSRITGTGGHGYTF.

The rearrangement uses TRBV6-5 and TRBJ1-1; the D gene is possibly TRBD1 (5 bases). Trimming pared 7 bases from V and 2 bases from J, leaving 17 bases between. This CDR3 spans 15 amino acids. Germline values: CDR1 MNHEY, CDR2 SVGAGI. The CDR3 nucleotides are TGTGCCAGCAAGGCGGGGCGGGTATCAAACACTGAAGCTTTCTTT. It codes for CASKAGRVSNTEAFF.

This chain joins TRBV13 and TRBJ2-2, with D possibly being TRBD1 (7 bases). Per the germline V gene, CDR1 is PRHDT and CDR2 is FYEKMQ (reference sequence). This CDR3 has 14 residues. Deletions cut 4 bases from V and 5 bases from J, with 11 bases between. CDR3 DNA: TGTGCCAGCAGCTCCCCAGGGGGGACCGGGGAGCTGTTTTTT. It translates to CASSSPGGTGELFF. The variable domain in full, completed from reference TRBV13 and TRBJ2-2, reads AAGVIQSPRHLIKEKRETATLKCYPIPRHDTVYWYQQGPGQDPQFLISFYEKMQSDKGSIPDRFSAQQFSDYHSELNMSSLELGDSALYFCASSSPGGTGELFFGEGSRLTVL.

The rearrangement uses TRBV19 and TRBJ2-1; 10 nucleotides align to TRBD2. This CDR3 region has 14 residues. Trimming cost V 8 bases and J 3 bases; bases outside gene matches: 4. Germline CDR1 and CDR2: LNHDA and SQIVND (reference sequence). The CDR3 DNA reads TGTGCCAGTTCGTTAGCGGGGGGCTACAATGAGCAGTTCTTC. It specifies CASSLAGGYNEQFF.

This clone has only one observation. V is TRBV15 and J is TRBJ2-1; 13 bases agree with TRBD2. Trimming took 5 bases from V and 8 from J; bases not matched to a gene: 9. The CDR3 has 16 amino acids. Germline assignment: CDR1 LNHNV and CDR2 YYDKDF (reference sequence). The CDR3 nucleotides read TGTGCCACCAGCGCGAGACTAGCGGGGGGCTCCCATGAGCAGTTCTTC. This gives the protein CATSARLAGGSHEQFF.

The gene calls are TRBV15 and TRBJ2-1; no firm D call. The length of the CDR3 is 15 residues. Trimming removed 5 bases at V and 9 bases at J, with 20 bases between. Germline V gene lookup returns CDR1 LNHNV and CDR2 YYDKDF (reference sequence). The chain's CDR3 is CATSEQTPGLREQFF. Here the CDR3 DNA reads TGTGCCACCAGCGAACAAACCCCAGGCCTTCGTGAGCAGTTCTTC.

Of note for this clone: Other nucleotide sequences in the sample specify the same CDR3. The chain couples TRBV11-2 to TRBJ2-7; possibly TRBD2 for D (5 bases). The length of the CDR3 is 11 residues. Germline CDR1 is SGHAT and CDR2 is FQNNGV. Trimming cost V 4 bases and J 4 bases, with 5 bases left between them. The CDR3 here is CASSSGYEQYF. In DNA, the CDR3 is TGTGCCAGCAGCTCGGGGTACGAGCAGTACTTC.

The chain links TRBV5-4 to TRBJ2-1, with 13 bases fitting TRBD2. Per the germline V gene, CDR1 is SGHNT and CDR2 is YYREEE (reference sequence). The CDR3 runs 18 residues. Germline trimming cut 0 bases from V and 0 bases from J; bases unmatched to any gene: 3. The CDR3 sequence: CASSLGGLAGRSYNEQFF. The CDR3 nucleotides are TGTGCCAGCAGCTTGGGGGGACTAGCGGGGCGCTCCTACAATGAGCAGTTCTTC.

The chain carries TRBV30 and TRBJ2-2, with a tentative D call TRBD1 (5 bases). Germline values: CDR1 GTSNPN, CDR2 SVGIG (reference sequence). The CDR3 covers 13 residues. Trimming cost V 0 bases and J 6 bases, with 8 bases left between them. Written as DNA, the CDR3 is TGTGCCTGGAGTGTAGACAGATCCGGGGAGCTGTTTTTT. It yields the protein CAWSVDRSGELFF.

This clone was observed a handful of times. The J gene is TRBJ1-4, the V gene TRBV18; 9 nucleotides match TRBD1. The CDR3 runs to 13 residues. Germline assignment: CDR1 KGHSH and CDR2 LQKENI. The trim removed 3 bases at V and 7 bases at J, leaving 0 bases unmatched. The CDR3 region is CASSPGQGEKLFF. For the CDR3, the DNA is TGTGCCAGCTCACCGGGACAGGGTGAAAAACTGTTTTTT. The variable domain in full, with the rest retrieved from reference TRBV18 and TRBJ1-4, is NAGVMQNPRHLVRRRGQEARLRCSPMKGHSHVYWYRQLPEEGLKFMVYLQKENIIDESGMPKERFSAEFPKEGPSILRIQQVVRGDSAAYFCASSPGQGEKLFFGSGTQLSVL.

This chain uses TRBV4-3 with TRBJ2-4, with D perhaps TRBD1 (6 bases). The CDR3 is 15 amino acids. Germline V CDR1 and CDR2: LGHNA, YSLEER. The V end was cut by 3 bases, the J end by 1 base, with 10 bases between. Written as DNA, the CDR3 is TGCGCCAGCAGCCAGGGGACACTCGCCAAAAACATTCAGTACTTC. Protein sequence: CASSQGTLAKNIQYF.

The chain is built from TRBV5-1 and TRBJ2-1; perhaps TRBD1 as D (6 bases). The germline V gene has CDR1 SGHRS and CDR2 YFSETQ. The CDR3 is made up of 16 amino acids. V lost 0 bases and J 7 bases, leaving 17 bases between the germline ends. The CDR3 sequence: CASSLGSGRGGNEQFF. For the CDR3, the DNA is TGCGCCAGCAGCTTGGGTTCGGGCAGGGGCGGGAATGAGCAGTTCTTC.

This sequence joins TRBV18 and TRBJ2-1; 7 positions match TRBD1. CDR3 length: 15 residues. V lost 5 bases to trimming and J lost 3 bases; unmatched junction nucleotides: 7. The V gene's germline CDR1 is KGHSH and CDR2 LQKENI. CDR3 loop: CASSDRAGGYNEQFF. The CDR3 bases are TGTGCCAGCTCAGACAGGGCTGGGGGCTACAATGAGCAGTTCTTC.

The rearrangement uses TRBV6-5 and TRBJ2-5; no clear D. This CDR3 is 13 amino acids long. V was clipped by 5 bases and J by 5 bases, with 12 bases between them. Germline CDR1 is MNHEY and CDR2 is SVGAGI. The CDR3 nucleotides are TGTGCCAGCAGTAATTATGGCAGGGAGACCCAGTACTTC. Its protein product is CASSNYGRETQYF.

CDR3 residues: CASSFDTSNTEAFF. The CDR3 nucleotides are TGCGCCAGCAGCTTTGACACCTCGAACACTGAAGCTTTCTTT. The chain links TRBV5-1 to TRBJ1-1, with unresolved D. CDR1 SGHRS and CDR2 YFSETQ come from the germline V gene. Deletions cut 2 bases from V and 1 base from J, with 9 bases between. The CDR3 totals 14 residues.